This T cell receptor beta chain was captured by sequencing in a study of blood T cell repertoires in COVID-19 (dated by TCRdb to the early 2020s). Study-wide context: Collaborator samples came from the United States, Italy and Spain and covered acute and convalescent phases of COVID-19. The material from the prospective study consisted of cDNA or gDNA derived from T cells, B-cell-depleted T cells, or PBMCs. The dataset comprised deeply sampled blood TCRbeta repertoires from subjects exposed to, actively infected with, or recovered from COVID-19. The repertoires were made available in a free public database intended to serve as a resource for research on the immune response to SARS-CoV-2. The samples were drawn from the first 160 participants of the ongoing ImmuneRACE study and from 1,254 subjects provided by 6 global collaborators. Sample metadata almost always included a de-identified subject ID, COVID-19 status, age in years and sex. Where HLA class I and class II types were available, the types were taken from metadata supplied by the sample provider, not from assay-based typing.

Germline trimming amounts to 3 bases on V and 3 bases on J, with 3 as the count of junction bases outside the gene matches. Including cysteine and phenylalanine, the CDR3 has 15 amino acids. Here the CDR3 DNA is all that survives: 45 bases in frame from base 1. Based on the germline V gene (reference sequence), the CDR1 and CDR2 sequences are SSHAT and FNYEAQ. The immunoSEQ Assay, a bias-controlled multiplex PCR, was used to amplify TCRbeta CDR3 regions from genomic DNA. The study's processing was this. Nucleated cell counts per sample were estimated from amplification of reference gene primers within the assay. Sequence reads were collapsed and filtered to measure the absolute abundance of every unique TCRbeta CDR3 rearrangement. Productive Simpson clonality was computed per sample as the square root of Simpson's diversity index over productive rearrangements. The source is immuneACCESS, and TCRdb retained only in-frame sequences with V and J called. Part of the clones is not carried over; for the studies checked, unresolved V genes explain less than half of this, and the remainder is unexplained. The D gene and trimming were derived from the DNA, and the V and J assignments and clone size from that table. This sample has approximately 350,000 clones in its table, and more than 75% of those were observed once. The ten largest make up under 3.5% of the sample.

Another Seattle source contributed samples from volunteer blood donors who had recovered from COVID-19. Each collaborating institution followed its own protocols to collect whole blood in K2EDTA tubes. For TCRbeta analysis, collaborators shipped samples in one of three forms: frozen whole blood, isolated PBMCs, or DNA extracted from either of those sample types. Overall study outcomes, separate from this receptor: How much clinical and demographic metadata was included differed by source and by participant, and the metadata was provided uncurated.

Comment on this clone: It has no known antigen specificity. No clone much larger than this one lies a single base away; base qualities are absent.

Here the chain combines TRBV7-7 and TRBJ2-3, with 10 junctional bases fitting TRBD2. This sequence was found in a woman younger than 30 who had recovered from COVID-19. Sequencing used peripheral blood. The nucleotide sequence reads TGTGCCAGCAGCTTTCTAGCGGGAGAAACAGATACGCAGTATTTT. This yields the protein CASSFLAGETDTQYF. This CDR3, with the reference TRBV7-7 and TRBJ2-3 proteins standing in past its ends, gives the full variable domain GAGVSQSPRYKVTKRGQDVTLRCDPISSHATLYWYQQALGQGPEFLTYFNYEAQPDKSGLPSDRFSAERPEGSISTLTIQRTEQRDSAMYRCASSFLAGETDTQYFGPGTRLTVL.